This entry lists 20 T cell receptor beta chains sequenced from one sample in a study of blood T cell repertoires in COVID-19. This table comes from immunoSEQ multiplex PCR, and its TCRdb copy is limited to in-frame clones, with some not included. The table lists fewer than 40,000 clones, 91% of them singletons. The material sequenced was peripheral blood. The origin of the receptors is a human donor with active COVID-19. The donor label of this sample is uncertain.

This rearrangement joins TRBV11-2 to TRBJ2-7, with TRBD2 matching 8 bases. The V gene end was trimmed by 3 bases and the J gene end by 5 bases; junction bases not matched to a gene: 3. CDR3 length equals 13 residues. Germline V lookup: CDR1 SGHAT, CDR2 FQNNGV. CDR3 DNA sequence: TGTGCCAGCAGCTTGGTCGGGAGGGACGAGCAGTACTTC. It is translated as CASSLVGRDEQYF.

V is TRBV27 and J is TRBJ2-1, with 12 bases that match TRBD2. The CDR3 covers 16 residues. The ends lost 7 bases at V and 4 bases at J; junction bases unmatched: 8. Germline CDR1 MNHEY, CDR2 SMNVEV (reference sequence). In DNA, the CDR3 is TGTGCCAGCACTTCAACTAGCGGGAGGTTGTACAATGAGCAGTTCTTC. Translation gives CASTSTSGRLYNEQFF.

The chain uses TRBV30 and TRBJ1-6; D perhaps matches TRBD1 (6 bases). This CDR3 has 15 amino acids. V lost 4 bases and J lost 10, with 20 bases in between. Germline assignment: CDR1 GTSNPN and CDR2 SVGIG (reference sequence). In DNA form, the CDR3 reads TGTGCCTGGACGCCCCCGGGCAGGGGATACTCACCCCTCCACTTT. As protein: CAWTPPGRGYSPLHF.

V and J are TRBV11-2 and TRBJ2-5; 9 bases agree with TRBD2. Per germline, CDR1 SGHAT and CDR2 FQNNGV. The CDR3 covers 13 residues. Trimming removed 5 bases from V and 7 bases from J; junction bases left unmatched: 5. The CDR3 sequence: CASSPRLAATQYF. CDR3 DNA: TGTGCCAGCAGCCCGCGACTAGCGGCGACCCAGTACTTC.

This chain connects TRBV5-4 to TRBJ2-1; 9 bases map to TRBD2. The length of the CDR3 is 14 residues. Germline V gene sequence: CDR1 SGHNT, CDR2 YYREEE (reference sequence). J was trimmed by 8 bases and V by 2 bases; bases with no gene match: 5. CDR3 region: CASSFGGGADEQFF. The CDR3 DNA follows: TGTGCCAGCAGCTTTGGCGGGGGGGCCGATGAGCAGTTCTTC.

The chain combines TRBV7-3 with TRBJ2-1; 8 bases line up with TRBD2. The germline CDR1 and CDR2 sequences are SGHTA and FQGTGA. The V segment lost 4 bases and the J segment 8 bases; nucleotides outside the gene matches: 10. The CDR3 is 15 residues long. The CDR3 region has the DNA TGTGCCAGCAGCTCGTCCAGCGGGAGCATCGATGAGCAGTTCTTC. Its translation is CASSSSSGSIDEQFF.

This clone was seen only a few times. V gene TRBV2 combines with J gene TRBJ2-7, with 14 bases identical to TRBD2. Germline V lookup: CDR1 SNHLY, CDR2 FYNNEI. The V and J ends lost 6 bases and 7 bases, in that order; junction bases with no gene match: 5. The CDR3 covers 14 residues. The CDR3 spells CASSRLAGGGEQYF. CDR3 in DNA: TGTGCCAGCAGCCGACTAGCGGGAGGGGGGGAGCAGTACTTC.

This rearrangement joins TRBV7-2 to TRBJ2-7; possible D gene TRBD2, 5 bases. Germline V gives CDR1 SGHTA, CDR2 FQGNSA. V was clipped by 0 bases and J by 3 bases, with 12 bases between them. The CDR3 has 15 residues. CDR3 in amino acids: CASSLAPGLLYEQYF. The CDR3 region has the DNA TGTGCCAGCAGCTTAGCGCCGGGATTGCTCTACGAGCAGTACTTC.

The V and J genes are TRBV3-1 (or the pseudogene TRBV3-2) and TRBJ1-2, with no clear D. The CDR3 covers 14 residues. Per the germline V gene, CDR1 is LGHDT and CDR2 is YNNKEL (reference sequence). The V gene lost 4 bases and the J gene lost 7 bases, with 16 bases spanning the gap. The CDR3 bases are TGTGCCAGCAGCCCCCCGACCGGGAATGGTGGCTACACCTTC. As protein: CASSPPTGNGGYTF.

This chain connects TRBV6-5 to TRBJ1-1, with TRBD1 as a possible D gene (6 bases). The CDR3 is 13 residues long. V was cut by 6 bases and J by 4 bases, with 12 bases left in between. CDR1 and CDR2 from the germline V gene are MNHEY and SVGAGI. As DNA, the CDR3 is TGTGCCAGCAGCATAACAGGGATCACTGAAGCTTTCTTT. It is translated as CASSITGITEAFF.

As DNA, the CDR3 is TGTGCCAGCAGCCCTGGACAGGGGAATGACTATGGCTACACCTTC. This gives the protein CASSPGQGNDYGYTF. V usage is TRBV7-9 and J usage is TRBJ1-2, with TRBD1 matching 9 bases. Germline CDR1 SEHNR, CDR2 FQNEAQ (reference sequence). CDR3 length equals 15 residues. Trimming took 5 bases from V and 3 from J; bases not matched to a gene: 7. Complete variable domain (other parts from reference TRBV7-9 and TRBJ1-2): DTGVSQNPRHKITKRGQNVTFRCDPISEHNRLYWYRQTLGQGPEFLTYFQNEAQLEKSRLLSDRFSAERPKGSFSTLEIQRTEQGDSAMYLCASSPGQGNDYGYTFGSGTRLTVV.

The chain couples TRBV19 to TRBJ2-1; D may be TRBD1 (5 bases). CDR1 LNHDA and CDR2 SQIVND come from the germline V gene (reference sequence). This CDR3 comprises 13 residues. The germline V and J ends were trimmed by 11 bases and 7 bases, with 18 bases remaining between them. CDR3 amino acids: CAGATSLGNEQFF. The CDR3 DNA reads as TGTGCCGGGGCCACAAGCCTAGGGAATGAGCAGTTCTTC. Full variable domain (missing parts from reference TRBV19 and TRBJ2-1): DGGITQSPKYLFRKEGQNVTLSCEQNLNHDAMYWYRQDPGQGLRLIYYSQIVNDFQKGDIAEGYSVSREKKESFPLTVTSAQKNPTAFYLCAGATSLGNEQFFGPGTRLTVL.

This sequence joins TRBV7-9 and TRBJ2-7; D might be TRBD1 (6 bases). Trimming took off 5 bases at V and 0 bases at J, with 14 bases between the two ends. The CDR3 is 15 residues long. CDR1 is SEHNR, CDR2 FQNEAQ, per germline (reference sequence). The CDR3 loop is CASSPQDSFSYEQYF. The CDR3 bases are TGTGCCAGCAGCCCCCAGGACAGCTTCTCCTACGAGCAGTACTTC.

The CDR3 DNA reads TGTGCCAGCAGCCCAGATGGGCCAAGCGGAAACACCATATATTTT. This translates into CASSPDGPSGNTIYF. This sequence joins TRBV7-8 and TRBJ1-3, with unresolved D. The CDR3 sequence is 15 residues long. Trimming took 5 bases from V and 4 from J, leaving 15 bases between them. Germline CDR1 is SGHVS and CDR2 is FQNEAQ.

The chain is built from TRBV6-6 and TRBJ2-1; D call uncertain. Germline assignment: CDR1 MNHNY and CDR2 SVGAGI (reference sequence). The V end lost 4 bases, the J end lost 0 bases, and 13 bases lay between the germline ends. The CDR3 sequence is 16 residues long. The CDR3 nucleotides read TGTGCCAGCAGTTCTTTTCTTATGAGCTCCTACAATGAGCAGTTCTTC. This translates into CASSSFLMSSYNEQFF.

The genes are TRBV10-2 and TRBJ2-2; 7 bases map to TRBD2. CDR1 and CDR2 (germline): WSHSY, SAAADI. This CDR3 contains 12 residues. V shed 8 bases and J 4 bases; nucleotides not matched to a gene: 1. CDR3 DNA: TGCGCCAGCTGGGAGGGCACCGGGGAGCTGTTTTTT. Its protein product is CASWEGTGELFF.

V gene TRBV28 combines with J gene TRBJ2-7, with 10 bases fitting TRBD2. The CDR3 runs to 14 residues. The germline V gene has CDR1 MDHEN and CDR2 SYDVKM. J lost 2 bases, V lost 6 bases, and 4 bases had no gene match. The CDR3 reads CASRAGGGAYEQYF. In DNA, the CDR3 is TGTGCCAGCAGAGCGGGGGGGGGCGCCTACGAGCAGTACTTC.

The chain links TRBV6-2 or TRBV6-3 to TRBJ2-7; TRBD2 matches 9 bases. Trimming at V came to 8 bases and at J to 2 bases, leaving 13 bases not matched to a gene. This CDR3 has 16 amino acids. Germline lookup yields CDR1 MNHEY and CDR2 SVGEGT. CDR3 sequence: CASCQQFSGSPYEQYF. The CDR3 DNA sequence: TGTGCCAGCTGCCAGCAGTTTAGCGGGAGCCCCTACGAGCAGTACTTC.

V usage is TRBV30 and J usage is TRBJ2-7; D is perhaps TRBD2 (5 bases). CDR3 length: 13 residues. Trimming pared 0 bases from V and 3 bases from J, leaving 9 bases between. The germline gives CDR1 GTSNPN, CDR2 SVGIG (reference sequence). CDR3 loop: CAWSVLAGYEQYF. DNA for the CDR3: TGTGCCTGGAGTGTACTGGCGGGCTACGAGCAGTACTTC. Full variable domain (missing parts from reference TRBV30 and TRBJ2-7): SQTIHQWPATLVQPVGSPLSLECTVEGTSNPNLYWYRQAAGRGLQLLFYSVGIGQISSEVPQNLSASRPQDRQFILSSKKLLLSDSGFYLCAWSVLAGYEQYFGPGTRLTVT.

This chain's CDR3 is CASSVPQGGRNNQPQHF. The CDR3 DNA follows: TGTGCCAGCAGCGTACCACAGGGTGGTAGAAACAATCAGCCCCAGCATTTT. The J gene is TRBJ1-5, the V gene TRBV9; D may be TRBD1 (6 bases). Germline values: CDR1 SGDLS, CDR2 YYNGEE. The CDR3 extends over 17 amino acids. Trimming shortened V by 1 base and J by 3 bases, and 17 bases separated the two germline ends.